This entry features one TCR beta chain sequence. The target antigen is unknown. The sample is drawn from a study of cytomegalovirus exposure and HLA in healthy donors. Study-level findings and limits: Later analysis demonstrated an association between a missense DCLRE1C variant and TCR beta V- and J-gene trimming.

Each donor was healthy, and each was a bone marrow donor. Unmatched junction bases numbered 5, after V lost 3 bases and J lost 7 bases. The CDR3 has 15 residues. Germline CDR1 reads SGHVS; CDR2 reads FQNEAQ. It was with 60 Vbeta and 13 Jbeta primers that the PCR ran. Sequencing used immunoSEQ multiplex PCR; TCRdb keeps in-frame clones, though not all of them. In the table there are some 150,000 clones, 50% to 75% of which are singletons. The specimen sequenced was PBMCs. V usage is TRBV7-8 and J usage is TRBJ1-4; 10 bases line up with TRBD1. This sequence originates from a woman aged 55-69 years in good health and CMV-seropositive. The DNA of the CDR3 is TGTGCCAGCAGCTTGTTCGGGACAGGGGCTGAAAAACTGTTTTTT. It codes for CASSLFGTGAEKLFF. Supplemented by reference TRBV7-8 and TRBJ1-4, the full variable domain reads GAGVSQSPRYKVAKRGQDVALRCDPISGHVSLFWYQQALGQGPEFLTYFQNEAQLDKSGLPSDRFFAERPEGSVSTLKIQRTQQEDSAVYLCASSLFGTGAEKLFFGSGTQLSVL.